This T cell receptor (beta chain) was sequenced during a study of cytomegalovirus exposure and HLA in healthy donors. PCR involved 60 Vbeta and 13 Jbeta primers. Assay used: immunoSEQ multiplex PCR; TCRdb lists only in-frame clones, some missing. The data show 110,000 or so clones, 75% to 90% seen once. Each donor was nominally healthy when sampled (though unrecorded immune exposures were likely). The CDR3 length is 14 residues. Germline CDR1 reads SGHTA; CDR2 reads FQGNSA. Whole-study results and caveats: Associated with HLA alleles at 0.05 false discovery rate in a later analysis were 17,000 or so TCR beta sequences. The authors reported that TCR beta sequences could predict HLA-A and HLA-B alleles. These predictions were accurate for most subjects in the first cohort.

With respect to this clone: Its specificity is not known.

The TCR sequence derives from a man between 35 and 55 years old in good health and CMV-seronegative. What was sequenced was PBMCs. This chain uses TRBV7-2 with TRBJ2-5, with 9 nucleotides matching TRBD2. The J call may be mistaken, given a closer DNA end match to TRBJ2-7. The CDR3 loop is CASSARLADYEQYF. The CDR3 DNA reads TGTGCCAGCAGCGCGAGACTAGCGGACTACGAGCAGTACTTC.